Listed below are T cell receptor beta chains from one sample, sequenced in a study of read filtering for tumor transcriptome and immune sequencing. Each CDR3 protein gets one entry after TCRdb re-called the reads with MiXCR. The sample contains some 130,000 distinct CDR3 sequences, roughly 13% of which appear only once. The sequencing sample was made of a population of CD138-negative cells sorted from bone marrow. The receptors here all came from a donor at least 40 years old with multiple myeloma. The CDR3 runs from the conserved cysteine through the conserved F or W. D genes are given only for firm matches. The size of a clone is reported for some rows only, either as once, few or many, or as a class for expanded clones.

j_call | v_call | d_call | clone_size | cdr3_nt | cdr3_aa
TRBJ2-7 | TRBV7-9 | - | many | TGTGCCAGCAGCTTGAATATTTACTACGAGCAGTACTTC | CASSLNIYYEQYF
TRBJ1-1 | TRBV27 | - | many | TGTGCCAGCAGTCCCCCCGACAGTGGGCAAGCTTTCTTT | CASSPPDSGQAFF
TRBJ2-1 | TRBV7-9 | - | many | TGTGCCAGCAGCTGGGGGGAGTCGTACAATGAGCAGTTCTTC | CASSWGESYNEQFF
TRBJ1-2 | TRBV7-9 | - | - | TGTGCCAGCAGCTTCGTTACCCAAAACTATGGCTACACCTTC | CASSFVTQNYGYTF
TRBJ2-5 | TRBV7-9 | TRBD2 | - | TGTGCCAGCAGCGAAACTAGCGATCTAGGGGAGACCCAGTACTTC | CASSETSDLGETQYF
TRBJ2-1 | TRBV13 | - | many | TGTGCCAGCAGCCCGAAGGCTCAGGGGAGATACAATGAGCAGTTCTTC | CASSPKAQGRYNEQFF
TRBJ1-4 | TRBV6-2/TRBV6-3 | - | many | TGTGCCAGCAGTCCCCATACTGCAACTAATGAAAAACTGTTTTTT | CASSPHTATNEKLFF
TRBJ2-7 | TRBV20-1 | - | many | TGCAGTGCTAGAGAGGGGCCGGGCGAGCAGTACTTC | CSAREGPGEQYF
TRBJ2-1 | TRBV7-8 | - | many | TGTGCCAGCAGACACCGAAGGGGGACGGGCGGCAATGAGCAGTTCTTC | CASRHRRGTGGNEQFF
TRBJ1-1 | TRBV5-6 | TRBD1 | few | TGTGCCAGCAGCTGGGGACAGGGGGCAATGAACACTGAAGCTTTCTTT | CASSWGQGAMNTEAFF
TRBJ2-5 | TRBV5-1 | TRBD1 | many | TGCGCCAGCAGCTCCGGGACAGTAGATGAGACCCAGTACTTC | CASSSGTVDETQYF
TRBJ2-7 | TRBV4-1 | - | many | TGCGCCAGCAGCCAATACCTCTTGAACGGGGCATACGAGCAGTACTTC | CASSQYLLNGAYEQYF
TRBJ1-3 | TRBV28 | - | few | TGTGCCAGCACTTCTTTTGGCAACTCTGGAAACACCATATATTTT | CASTSFGNSGNTIYF
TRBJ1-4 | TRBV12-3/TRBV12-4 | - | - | TGTGCCAGCAGTTTATTAGGGGGGCTTACCGAAAAACTGTTTTTT | CASSLLGGLTEKLFF
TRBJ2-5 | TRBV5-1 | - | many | TGCGCCAGCAGCTTAAGGGGGGACCACCAAGAGACCCAGTACTTC | CASSLRGDHQETQYF
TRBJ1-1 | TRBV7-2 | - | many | TGTGCCAGCAGCACCCAGGGGAACACTGAAGCTTTCTTT | CASSTQGNTEAFF
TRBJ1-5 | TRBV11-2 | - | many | TGTGCCAGCAGCTTCAGGGCAGGCCCGGACCAGCCCCAGCATTTT | CASSFRAGPDQPQHF
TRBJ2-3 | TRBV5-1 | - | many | TGCGCCAGCAGCCCGGGACCCTCCCTTACAGATACGCAGTATTTT | CASSPGPSLTDTQYF